The 20 T cell receptor beta chains presented below share a single source sample, sequenced in a study of Tregs in tolerant kidney transplant recipients. Libraries were prepared by immunoSEQ multiplex PCR; TCRdb keeps only in-frame clonotypes and omits some of them. The repertoire includes 75,000 to 95,000 clones, about 92% of them detected once, and 4.5% to 5% sits in the top ten. Sample: CD8+ T cells from blood. These receptors originate from a human donor in good health.

The chain couples TRBV18 to TRBJ2-5; D not certain. Trimming pared 2 bases from V and 3 bases from J, leaving 10 bases between. CDR1 and CDR2 (germline): KGHSH, LQKENI. The length of the CDR3 is 14 residues. This CDR3 is CASSPIGFEETQYF. The DNA for the CDR3 is TGTGCCAGCTCACCAATCGGATTTGAAGAGACCCAGTACTTC.

DNA of the CDR3: TGCGCCAGCAGCCAGACCCCAGAATCGAACACCGGGGAGCTGTTTTTT. This sequence encodes CASSQTPESNTGELFF. The V and J genes are TRBV4-1 and TRBJ2-2; no clear D gene. The CDR3 runs to 16 residues. V shed 3 bases and J shed 0 bases, with 11 bases lying between them. The germline V gene has CDR1 MGHRA and CDR2 YSYEKL.

DNA for the CDR3: TGTGCCACCAGCCCCGGGGACAGGCTAAACTATGGCTACACCTTC. Its translation: CATSPGDRLNYGYTF. The V gene is TRBV15, the J gene TRBJ1-2; TRBD1 matches at 8 bases. CDR1 and CDR2 from the germline V gene are LNHNV and YYDKDF (reference sequence). V was pared by 5 bases and J by 2 bases, with 7 bases of the junction left unmatched. This CDR3 contains 15 residues.

In regard to this clone: Distinct nucleotide sequences in the sample also encode this CDR3. The rearrangement links TRBV13 to TRBJ1-4; 7 bases line up with TRBD1. CDR1 PRHDT and CDR2 FYEKMQ come from the germline V gene (reference sequence). The CDR3 sequence is 14 residues long. J lost 7 bases, V lost 6 bases, and 8 bases had no gene match. CDR3 coding DNA: TGTGCCAGCAGTTCTGACAGGGTCGGTGAAAAACTGTTTTTT. Translation: CASSSDRVGEKLFF.

The rearrangement uses TRBV5-8 and TRBJ1-1; D may be TRBD1 (6 bases). This CDR3 is 16 amino acids long. Germline CDR1 and CDR2: SGHTS and YDEGEE. V shed 4 bases and J shed 1 base, with 17 bases lying between them. The CDR3 nucleotides are TGTGCCAGCAGCCGTCCGGACAGAACGTCGAACACTGAAGCTTTCTTT. As protein: CASSRPDRTSNTEAFF.

This chain connects TRBV5-5 to TRBJ1-1; the match to TRBD1 covers 7 bases. The CDR3 spans 15 residues. Germline values: CDR1 SGHKS, CDR2 YYEKEE (reference sequence). Unmatched junction bases numbered 10, after V lost 5 bases and J lost 3 bases. This chain's CDR3 is CASRDRDWADTEAFF. The DNA of the CDR3 is TGTGCCAGCAGAGACAGGGATTGGGCTGACACTGAAGCTTTCTTT.

V and J are TRBV27 and TRBJ1-5; TRBD1 aligns across 7 bases. This CDR3 has 14 amino acids. Germline V lookup: CDR1 MNHEY, CDR2 SMNVEV (reference sequence). V dropped 8 bases and J dropped 2; count of bases not matched to a gene: 6. The CDR3 DNA is TGTGCCAGCGGTGGGACAGTCGGCAATCAGCCCCAGCATTTT. It encodes CASGGTVGNQPQHF.

This chain joins TRBV6-1 and TRBJ1-5, with 8 bases aligning to TRBD1. V trimming: 2 bases; J trimming: 4 bases; junction bases outside the gene matches: 4. This CDR3 spans 15 amino acids. The germline V gene encodes CDR1 MNHNS and CDR2 SASEGT. CDR3 bases: TGTGCCAGCAGTGAATGGACAGGGATTAATCAGCCCCAGCATTTT. This codes for CASSEWTGINQPQHF.

The chain has TRBV2 and TRBJ2-1; 11 bases match TRBD2. Germline V gene lookup returns CDR1 SNHLY and CDR2 FYNNEI. The V and J ends lost 4 bases and 0 bases, in that order; junction bases with no gene match: 8. The CDR3 extends over 18 amino acids. DNA for the CDR3: TGTGCCAGCAGTGTGATGGGACTAGCGGACGCCTCCTACAATGAGCAGTTCTTC. As protein: CASSVMGLADASYNEQFF.

The chain has TRBV4-1 and TRBJ2-2; 9 bases fit TRBD1. This CDR3 spans 18 amino acids. The germline V gene has CDR1 MGHRA and CDR2 YSYEKL. The V segment lost 0 bases and the J segment 1 base; nucleotides outside the gene matches: 6. The CDR3 spells CASSQDRGTGLNTGELFF. The CDR3 coding sequence is TGCGCCAGCAGCCAAGATCGCGGGACAGGGCTGAACACCGGGGAGCTGTTTTTT.

This chain joins TRBV13 and TRBJ2-2; D unresolved. CDR1 is PRHDT and CDR2 is FYEKMQ in the germline V gene (reference sequence). This CDR3 has 15 amino acids. V gave up 2 bases and J gave up 10 bases, with 17 bases separating them. CDR3 region: CASSLIRRSGEELFF. As DNA, the CDR3 is TGTGCCAGCAGCTTAATTCGACGCAGTGGTGAGGAGCTGTTTTTT.

V is TRBV6-1 and J is TRBJ2-7; TRBD2 matches at 9 bases. The V gene end was trimmed by 0 bases and the J gene end by 2 bases; junction bases not matched to a gene: 11. The CDR3 totals 18 residues. CDR1 and CDR2 from the germline V gene are MNHNS and SASEGT. CDR3 region: CASSEALAGDKMTYEQYF. The CDR3 DNA reads TGTGCCAGCAGTGAAGCTTTAGCGGGAGATAAGATGACCTACGAGCAGTACTTC.

The V and J genes are TRBV6-5 and TRBJ2-7, with 7 bases fitting TRBD1. The CDR3 sequence is 14 residues long. Germline V gene sequence: CDR1 MNHEY, CDR2 SVGAGI. V trimming: 5 bases; J trimming: 5 bases; junction bases outside the gene matches: 9. CDR3 loop: CASSVLGRGNEQYF. CDR3 sequence (DNA): TGTGCCAGCAGTGTCCTCGGCAGGGGGAACGAGCAGTACTTC.

The chain combines TRBV7-8 with TRBJ2-1; the match to TRBD1 covers 10 bases. V lost 2 bases to trimming and J lost 2 bases; unmatched junction nucleotides: 3. The CDR3 loop spans 16 amino acids. Germline-derived CDR1 and CDR2 are SGHVS and FQNEAQ. The CDR3 DNA reads TGTGCCAGCAGCTTACCCGGGACAGGGGCCTACAATGAGCAGTTCTTC. Protein product: CASSLPGTGAYNEQFF.

The rearrangement uses TRBV7-9 and TRBJ1-5; a weak D match, TRBD1 (5 bases). The CDR3 consists of 15 residues. Germline CDR1 reads SEHNR; CDR2 reads FQNEAQ (reference sequence). V was trimmed by 4 bases and J by 3 bases, leaving 13 bases between them. The CDR3 reads CASSSPQGDNQPQHF. As DNA, the CDR3 is TGTGCCAGCAGCTCGCCTCAGGGAGACAATCAGCCCCAGCATTTT.

The genes are TRBV5-1 and TRBJ2-7; 7 nucleotides agree with TRBD2. Trimming took 1 base from V and 1 from J; bases not matched to a gene: 8. This CDR3 contains 16 residues. Germline V CDR1 and CDR2: SGHRS, YFSETQ. CDR3 bases: TGCGCCAGCAGCTTGCAGGGCGGGAGTCTGTCCTACGAGCAGTACTTC. This codes for CASSLQGGSLSYEQYF.

CDR3 protein: CASSLVENTIYF. As DNA, the CDR3 is TGTGCCAGCAGCTTAGTGGAAAACACCATATATTTT. The rearrangement joins TRBV11-2 to TRBJ1-3; D remains ambiguous. V was trimmed by 1 base and J by 6 bases, leaving 4 bases between them. The CDR3 totals 12 residues. Germline lookup yields CDR1 SGHAT and CDR2 FQNNGV.

The chain is built from TRBV9 and TRBJ2-7; tentatively, D is TRBD1 (5 bases). Trimming took off 0 bases at V and 3 bases at J, with 7 bases between the two ends. The CDR3 is 13 amino acids. Germline CDR1 and CDR2: SGDLS and YYNGEE. The CDR3 DNA is TGTGCCAGCAGCGTAGCTACAGGCTACGAGCAGTACTTC. The encoded protein is CASSVATGYEQYF.

The CDR3 coding sequence is TGTGCCAGCAGCTTAAGCAAAGGGTACATCTTGTACGAGCAGTACTTC. Protein: CASSLSKGYILYEQYF. The chain carries TRBV7-2 and TRBJ2-7; unclear D gene. The CDR3 length is 16 residues. V was pared by 2 bases and J by 4 bases, with 18 bases between. The germline gives CDR1 SGHTA, CDR2 FQGNSA.

The CDR3 nucleotides read TGCAGCGCCAGGGCCGTTCTCTCCTACGAGCAGTACTTC. Translated: CSARAVLSYEQYF. This sequence joins TRBV29-1 and TRBJ2-7, with D possibly matching TRBD1 (5 bases). The V end lost 7 bases, the J end lost 0 bases, and 13 bases lay between the germline ends. Germline V CDR1 and CDR2: SQVTM, ANQGSEA. CDR3 length: 13 residues.